This T cell receptor (beta chain) came from a study of OX40 agonist ivuxolimab in advanced cancers. As for this clone: Antigen: not known.

Method: immunoSEQ multiplex PCR; TCRdb's copy keeps in-frame clones and lacks some. The sample holds around 77,000 clones; just under 90% are singletons and the top ten take around 2.4%. V lost 7 bases, J lost 8 bases, and 20 bases lay in between. There are 14 residues in the CDR3. The V gene's germline CDR1 is SGHVS and CDR2 FQNEAQ. Whole-study findings and limits: Compared with CD4+, CD8+ T cells on average had more expanded clones.

This sample comprised CD4+ or CD8+ T cells sorted from blood, obtained in a trial of the OX40 agonist ivuxolimab. The rearrangement links TRBV7-8 to TRBJ1-2; the D is unclear. The sequence came from an adult with an advanced solid tumor such as melanoma, head and neck, liver or kidney cancer. The CDR3 bases are TGTGCCAGCACCCCGGCCGGTCCTCAAGTAGGCTACACCTTC. This sequence encodes CASTPAGPQVGYTF.